This T cell receptor (beta chain) originates from a study of blood T cells in healthy people across ages. Across the whole study: Capture via template switching afforded approximately one barcoded beta molecule per two T cells. Study conclusions and caveats: CMV infection status of these donors was not known.

Of note for this clonotype: Its antigen remains unknown.

Then a second PCR, running about 7 to 11 cycles, was carried out with a sample-barcoded 5' primer and a J-beta primer mix. Sequencing recovered at least 3 million CDR3-containing paired-end reads from each sample. MiXCR, applied by TCRdb to the 5' RACE reads, yields one record per CDR3 protein. The sample has 980,000 or so distinct CDR3 sequences; approximately 49% are singletons. Peripheral blood samples of 9.5 to 10 milliliters were drawn from each donor. This sequence originates from a man younger than 40 in good health. The specimen was blood.

CDR3 sequence: CASSLDRTVQETQYF. The CDR3 DNA is TGTGCCAGCAGCTTGGATAGGACAGTTCAAGAGACCCAGTACTTC. The rearrangement uses TRBV7-9 and TRBJ2-5; possible D gene TRBD1, 6 bases. Germline-derived CDR1 and CDR2 are SEHNR and FQNEAQ (reference sequence). The ends were cut back, 3 bases at V and 2 bases at J, with 13 bases in the middle. The CDR3 contains 15 residues.